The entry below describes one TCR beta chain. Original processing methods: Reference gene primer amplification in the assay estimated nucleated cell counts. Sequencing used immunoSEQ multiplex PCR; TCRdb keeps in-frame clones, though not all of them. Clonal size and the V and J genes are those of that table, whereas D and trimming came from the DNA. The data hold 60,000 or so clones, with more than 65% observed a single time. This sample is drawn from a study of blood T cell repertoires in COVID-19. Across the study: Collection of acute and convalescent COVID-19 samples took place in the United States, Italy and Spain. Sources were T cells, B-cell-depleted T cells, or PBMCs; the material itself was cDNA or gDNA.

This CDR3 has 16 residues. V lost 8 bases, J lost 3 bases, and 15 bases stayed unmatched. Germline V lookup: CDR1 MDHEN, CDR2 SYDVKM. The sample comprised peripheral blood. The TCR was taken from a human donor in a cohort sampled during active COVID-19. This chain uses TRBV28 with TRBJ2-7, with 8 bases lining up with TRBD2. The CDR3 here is CASLGSSGRTSYEQYF. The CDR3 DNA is TGTGCCAGCCTGGGATCGAGCGGGAGAACCAGCTACGAGCAGTACTTC.